This T cell receptor (beta chain) was recovered during a study of technical replicates of blood from a few donors (TCRdb year 2017). CDR1 and CDR2 are drawn from the germline V gene (reference sequence): LNHDA, SQIVND. Taken from cysteine to phenylalanine, the CDR3 has 13 residues. Of the read, only the CDR3 DNA is kept; its 39 bases are in frame from base 1. Between the V and J ends, shortened by 4 bases and 5 bases respectively, the junction contains 6 bases. About this clone itself: The antigen this receptor binds is unknown. It has no much larger one-base neighbor in the sample; base qualities were not kept.

Library method: the immunoSEQ multiplex PCR assay. TCRdb re-hosts the immuneACCESS table, in-frame sequences only. Its copies lack some clones; in the studies checked, an unresolved V gene accounts for under half of them, and the cause for the rest is not known. The sample table contains over 75,000 clones; only one count was recorded for about 97% of them. Of the sample, approximately 0.18% is held by the ten largest clones. This TCR derives from a human donor in good health. Sequenced sample: T cells isolated from PBMCs. The V and J segments used are TRBV19 and TRBJ1-6; no D gene call is confident. The DNA sequence follows: TGTGCCAGTAGTACCTACGATAATTCACCCCTCCACTTT. It specifies CASSTYDNSPLHF.